The clone carrying this TCR beta chain was recorded a few times. As yet, its antigen is unknown. Deletions cut 0 bases from V and 0 bases from J, with 6 bases between. Germline CDR1 reads LNHNV; CDR2 reads YYDKDF (reference sequence). This CDR3 spans 15 amino acids. The data originate from a study of blood T cells in healthy people across ages. Study results and caveats: The percentage of naive T cells correlated strongly with TCR beta diversity. In older individuals, TCR beta diversity per million T cells was lower, falling roughly linearly with age.

With a J-beta primer mix and a sample-barcoded 5' primer, a second PCR ran 7 to 11 cycles. Every sample gave at least 3 million paired-end reads containing CDR3. TCRdb passed the 5' RACE reads through MiXCR, listing each CDR3 protein once. The data contain more than 650,000 distinct CDR3 sequences, 22% of them seen just once; the ten biggest clones take up about 22%. This chain links TRBV15 with TRBJ1-3; unclear D gene. The receptor's source is a man aged 70-80 years in good health. The specimen was blood. The CDR3 here is CATSRDPSSGNTIYF. The CDR3 DNA is TGTGCCACCAGCAGAGATCCAAGCTCTGGAAACACCATATATTTT.